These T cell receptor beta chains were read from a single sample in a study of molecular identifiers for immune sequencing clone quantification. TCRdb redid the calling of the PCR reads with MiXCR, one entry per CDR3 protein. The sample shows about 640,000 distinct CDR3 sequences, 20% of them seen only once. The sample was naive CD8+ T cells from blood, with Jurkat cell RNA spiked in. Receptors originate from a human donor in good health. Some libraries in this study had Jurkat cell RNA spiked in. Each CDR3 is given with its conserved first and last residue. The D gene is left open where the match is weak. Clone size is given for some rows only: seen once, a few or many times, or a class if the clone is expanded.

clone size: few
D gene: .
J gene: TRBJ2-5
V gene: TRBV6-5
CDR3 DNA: TGTGCCAGCAGCCACGGGACACAAGAGACCCAGTACTTC
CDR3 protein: CASSHGTQETQYF

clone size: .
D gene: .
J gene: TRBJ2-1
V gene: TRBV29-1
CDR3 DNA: TGCAGCGTTGAATCGGGGCAAAATCCGTTCTTC
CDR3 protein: CSVESGQNPFF

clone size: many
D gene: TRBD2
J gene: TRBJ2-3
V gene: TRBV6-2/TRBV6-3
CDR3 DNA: TGTGCCAGCAGTTGGGGTCTAGCGGGGCCCACAGATACGCAGTATTTT
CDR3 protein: CASSWGLAGPTDTQYF

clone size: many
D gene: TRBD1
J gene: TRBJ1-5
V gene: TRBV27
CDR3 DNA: TGTGCCAGCAGTAAACTAACAGGGGGACTGTATAGCAATCAGCCCCAGCATTTT
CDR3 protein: CASSKLTGGLYSNQPQHF

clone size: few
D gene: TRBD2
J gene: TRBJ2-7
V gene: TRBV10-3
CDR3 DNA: TGTGCCATCAGGGATACTAGCGGGAGTTCCTACGAGCAGTACTTC
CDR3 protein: CAIRDTSGSSYEQYF

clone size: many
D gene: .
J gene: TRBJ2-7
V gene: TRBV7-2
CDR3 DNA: TGTGCCAGCAGCTTTTCCAGACACTACGAGCAGTACTTC
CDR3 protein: CASSFSRHYEQYF

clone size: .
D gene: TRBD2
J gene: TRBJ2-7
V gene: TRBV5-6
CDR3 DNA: TGTGCCAGCAGCTTGAAGCCGGGACTAGCGGGGACCTACTCCTACGAGCAGTACTTC
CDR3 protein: CASSLKPGLAGTYSYEQYF

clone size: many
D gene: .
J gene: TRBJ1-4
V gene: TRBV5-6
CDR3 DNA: TGTGCCAGCAGCTTAAGGGACGGCGAAAAACTGTTTTTT
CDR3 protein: CASSLRDGEKLFF

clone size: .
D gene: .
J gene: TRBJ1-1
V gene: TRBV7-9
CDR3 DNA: TGTGCCATCAGCTTAGGTTCCGGGATGAACACTGAAGCTTTCTTT
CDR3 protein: CAISLGSGMNTEAFF

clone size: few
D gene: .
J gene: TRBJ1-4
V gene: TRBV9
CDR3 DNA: TGTGCCAGCAGCGACTTGAGGGATGAAAAACTGTTTTTT
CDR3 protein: CASSDLRDEKLFF

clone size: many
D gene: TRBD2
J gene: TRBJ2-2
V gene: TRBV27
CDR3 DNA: TGTGCCAGCAGTATAACTAGCGGAATGAACACCGGGGAGCTGTTTTTT
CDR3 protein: CASSITSGMNTGELFF

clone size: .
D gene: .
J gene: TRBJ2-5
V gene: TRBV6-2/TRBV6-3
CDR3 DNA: TGTGCCAGCAGTTACATGGGAGAGACCCAGTACTTC
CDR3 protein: CASSYMGETQYF

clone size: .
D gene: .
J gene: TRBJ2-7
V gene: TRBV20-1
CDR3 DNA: TGCAGTGCTAGAGATGGGGGAGGGGGCGCAGTCTACGAGCAGTACTTC
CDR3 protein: CSARDGGGGAVYEQYF

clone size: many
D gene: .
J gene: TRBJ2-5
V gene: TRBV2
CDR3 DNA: TGTGCCGGCAAGACTAGTCCCGAGACCCAGTACTTC
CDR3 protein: CAGKTSPETQYF

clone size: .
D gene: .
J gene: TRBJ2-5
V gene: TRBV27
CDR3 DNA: TGTGCCAGCAGTTTCCTTCCAGACCAGACCCAGTACTTC
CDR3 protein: CASSFLPDQTQYF

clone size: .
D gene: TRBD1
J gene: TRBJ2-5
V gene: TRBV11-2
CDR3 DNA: TGTGCCAGCAGATACAGGGGCAGGGTACAAGAGACCCAGTACTTC
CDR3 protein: CASRYRGRVQETQYF

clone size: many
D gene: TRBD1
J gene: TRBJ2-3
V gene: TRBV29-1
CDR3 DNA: TGCAGCGTTGAAACTCGGGAGTCCGGGGACAGGTCCTACACAGATACGCAGTATTTT
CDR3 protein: CSVETRESGDRSYTDTQYF

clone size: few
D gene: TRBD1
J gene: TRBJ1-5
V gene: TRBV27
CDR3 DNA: TGTGCCAGCAGTTTACGGGGGACAGGGGGCCATGGTCAGCCCCAGCATTTT
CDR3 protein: CASSLRGTGGHGQPQHF

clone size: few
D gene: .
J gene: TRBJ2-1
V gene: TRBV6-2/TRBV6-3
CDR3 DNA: TGTGCCAGCAGTTACGACCCGGGAGCTTACAATGAGCAGTTCTTC
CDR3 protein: CASSYDPGAYNEQFF

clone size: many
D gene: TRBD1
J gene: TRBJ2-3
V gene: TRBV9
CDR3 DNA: TGTGCCAGCAGCGTAGTTCCCACCGGGACAGGGGGCACAGATACGCAGTATTTT
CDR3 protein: CASSVVPTGTGGTDTQYF

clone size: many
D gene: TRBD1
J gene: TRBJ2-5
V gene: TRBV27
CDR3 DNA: TGTGCCAGCAGTCACAGGGGACCGGAGACCCAGTACTTC
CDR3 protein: CASSHRGPETQYF

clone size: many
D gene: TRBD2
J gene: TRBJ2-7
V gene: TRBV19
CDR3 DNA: TGTGCCAGCAACCCGGGCCCGGGGGGCTACGAGCAGTACTTC
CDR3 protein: CASNPGPGGYEQYF

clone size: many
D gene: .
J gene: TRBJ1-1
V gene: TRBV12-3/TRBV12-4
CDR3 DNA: TGTGCCAGCAGTTTAAGGGGTTTCGCTGGACCCGAGGGATGTGCTTTCTTT
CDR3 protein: CASSLRGFAGPEGCAFF

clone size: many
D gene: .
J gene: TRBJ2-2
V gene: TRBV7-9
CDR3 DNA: TGTGCCAGCAGCCATGATATGACGGAGGCTCCCGGGGAGCTGTTTTTT
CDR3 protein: CASSHDMTEAPGELFF

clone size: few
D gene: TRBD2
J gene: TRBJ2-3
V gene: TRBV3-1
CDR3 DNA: TGTGCCAGCAGCCCAACCGGGACTAGCGGGAGTACGCAGTATTTT
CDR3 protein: CASSPTGTSGSTQYF

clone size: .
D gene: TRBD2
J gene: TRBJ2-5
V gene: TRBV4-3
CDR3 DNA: TGCGCCAGCAGCCAAGAGCCGTATAAGACTAGCGGGGAAGAGACCCAGTACTTC
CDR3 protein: CASSQEPYKTSGEETQYF

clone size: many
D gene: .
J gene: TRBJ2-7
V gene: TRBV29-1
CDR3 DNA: TGCAGCGTTGAATCTCCTGGGAGGGGGTACGAGCAGTACTTC
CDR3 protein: CSVESPGRGYEQYF

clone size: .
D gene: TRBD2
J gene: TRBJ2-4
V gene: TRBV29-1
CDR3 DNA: TGCAGCGTTGAATCGGGGACTAGCGGGAGGGGCGGAAACATTCAGTACTTC
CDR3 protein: CSVESGTSGRGGNIQYF

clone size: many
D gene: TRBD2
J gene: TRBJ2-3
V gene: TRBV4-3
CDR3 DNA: TGCGCCAGCAGCCAAGATATAGCGGGTAGCACAGATACGCAGTATTTT
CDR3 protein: CASSQDIAGSTDTQYF

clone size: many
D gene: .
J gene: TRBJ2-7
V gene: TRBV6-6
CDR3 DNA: TGTGCCAGCAGTTACTCCTGGCAGATCGCATCCTACGAGCAGTACTTC
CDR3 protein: CASSYSWQIASYEQYF

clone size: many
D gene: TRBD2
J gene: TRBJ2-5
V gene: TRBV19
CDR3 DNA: TGTGCCAGTAGTATATCTGCTAGCGGGGTACAAGAGACCCAGTACTTC
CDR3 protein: CASSISASGVQETQYF

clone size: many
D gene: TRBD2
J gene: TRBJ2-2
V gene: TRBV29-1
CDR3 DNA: TGCAGCGTCACTAGCGGGGCTCACACCGGGGAGCTGTTTTTT
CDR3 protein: CSVTSGAHTGELFF

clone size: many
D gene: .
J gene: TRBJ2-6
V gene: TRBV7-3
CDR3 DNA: TGTGCCAGCAGCTTAGGGCCCGCTCTGGATGGGGCCAACGTCCTGACTTTC
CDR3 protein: CASSLGPALDGANVLTF

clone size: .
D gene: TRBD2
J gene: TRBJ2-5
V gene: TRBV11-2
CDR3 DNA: TGTGCCAGCAGCTCAAGCCCGACTAGCTATGAGACCCAGTACTTC
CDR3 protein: CASSSSPTSYETQYF

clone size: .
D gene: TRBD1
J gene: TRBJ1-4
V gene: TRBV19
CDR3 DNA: TGTGCCCGTAGGAGAACAGGGGGGATCGAAAAACTGTTTTTT
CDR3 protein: CARRRTGGIEKLFF

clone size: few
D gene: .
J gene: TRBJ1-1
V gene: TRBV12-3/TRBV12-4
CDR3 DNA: TGTGCCAGCAGTTCAACAAGGGGCGACTTTATGAACACTGAAGCTTTCTTT
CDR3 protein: CASSSTRGDFMNTEAFF

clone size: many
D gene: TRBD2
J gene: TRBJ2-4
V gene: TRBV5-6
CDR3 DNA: TGTGCCAGCAGCTTGGGCCTAGCGGACATTCAGTACTTC
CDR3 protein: CASSLGLADIQYF

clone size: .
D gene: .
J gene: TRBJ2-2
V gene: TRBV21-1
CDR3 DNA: TGTGCCAGCAGCAAAGCAATCACCGGGGAGCTGTTTTTT
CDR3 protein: CASSKAITGELFF

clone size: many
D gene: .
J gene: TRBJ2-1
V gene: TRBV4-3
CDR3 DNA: TGCGCCAGCAGCCGCGGACGTTTGGGTGCCAATGAGCAGTTCTTC
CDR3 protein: CASSRGRLGANEQFF

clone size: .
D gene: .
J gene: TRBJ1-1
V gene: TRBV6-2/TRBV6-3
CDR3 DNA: TGTGCCAGCAGTTACTTCCGAACAACCTACACTGAAGCTTTCTTT
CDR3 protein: CASSYFRTTYTEAFF

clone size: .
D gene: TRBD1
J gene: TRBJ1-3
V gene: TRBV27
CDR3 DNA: TGTGCCAGTATGGGGGGTAAAGGGACAGCTGGAAACACCATATATTTT
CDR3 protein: CASMGGKGTAGNTIYF

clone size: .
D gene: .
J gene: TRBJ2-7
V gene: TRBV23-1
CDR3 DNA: TGCGCCGGCACCCTAAGGGAGGGGGCGATGTACTACGACGAGCAGTACTTC
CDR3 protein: CAGTLREGAMYYDEQYF

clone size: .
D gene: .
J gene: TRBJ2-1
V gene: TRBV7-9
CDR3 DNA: TGTGCCAGTCAATGGGACAATGGGCAGTTCTTC
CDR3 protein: CASQWDNGQFF

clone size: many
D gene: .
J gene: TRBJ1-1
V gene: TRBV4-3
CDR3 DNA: TGCGCCAGCAGCCAAGAAGGTGAGGGGCCGTTCACTGAAGCTTTCTTT
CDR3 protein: CASSQEGEGPFTEAFF

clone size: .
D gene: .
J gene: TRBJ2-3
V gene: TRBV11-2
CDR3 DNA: TGTGCCAGCAGCTTATTGATTCTAGTGGGAGGTACCCCGCTTGCGCAGTATTTT
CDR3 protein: CASSLLILVGGTPLAQYF